Detailed here is one T cell receptor beta chain. The sample's treatment: preoperative locoregional IRX-2 cytokine immunotherapy. Preoperative locoregional IRX-2 cytokine immunotherapy was tested in the phase Ib source study. The entry originates in a study of preoperative IRX-2 immunotherapy in early breast cancer. The germline V gene encodes CDR1 MDHEN and CDR2 SYDVKM. CDR3 size: 15 residues. V gave up 6 bases and J gave up 3 bases, with 17 bases separating them. Generated by immunoSEQ multiplex PCR, the TCRdb table keeps only in-frame clones and is missing some. The sample comprises around 95,000 clones, just over 85% of which are singletons, and under 2.5% rests with the top ten.

This chain uses TRBV28 with TRBJ2-5, with D perhaps given as TRBD1 or TRBD2 (6 bases each). The starting material was tumor tissue, obtained after IRX-2 immunotherapy. The receptor was derived from a human donor with breast cancer. As DNA, the CDR3 is TGTGCCAGCAGCGCCCCCAGGGGAGGTAAAGAGACCCAGTACTTC. Its protein is CASSAPRGGKETQYF.